The sequence of this T cell receptor (beta chain) was determined in a study of blood T cell repertoires in COVID-19. The CDR3 sequence is 16 residues long. V lost 2 bases to trimming and J lost 2 bases, with 13 bases between them. From germline, CDR1 is MNHEY and CDR2 SMNVEV (reference sequence). Per the study methods: Estimated nucleated cell counts came from reference gene primer amplification. Produced via immunoSEQ multiplex PCR; TCRdb's table is partial and in-frame only. V and J calls and clone size are as listed in that table; D and trimming were resolved from the DNA. The data show some 190,000 clones, more than 75% seen once. Enrolment of Seattle patients took place during active infection, and they were followed longitudinally.

Sequenced: peripheral blood. The origin of this receptor is a woman aged 55-70 years with COVID-19, enrolled during active disease. The chain employs TRBV27 and TRBJ2-1; possibly TRBD2 for D (7 bases). The CDR3 region is CASSLEGGPTYNEQFF. The CDR3 coding sequence is TGTGCCAGCAGTTTAGAGGGGGGGCCAACCTACAATGAGCAGTTCTTC.